The subject of this entry is one T cell receptor beta chain. This may arise from a read error, as a much more abundant clone is one base away. The researchers produced TCR beta cDNA from approximately 460 ng total RNA with a constant-region primer. It was through three nested multiplex PCR rounds of slightly modified ARM-PCR that TCR beta libraries arose. For approximately 10 cycles apiece, the opening two PCR rounds ran with TRBV1-TRBV30 forward primers and a C-beta reverse primer. Each CDR3 protein gets one entry after TCRdb re-called the multiplex PCR reads with MiXCR. Of about 200,000 distinct CDR3 sequences listed, approximately 65% are singletons. The data stem from a study of tumor-infiltrating lymphocytes in primary liver carcinoma. For the study at large: Samples gave roughly 3.65 to 8 million productive TCRbeta reads, similar across tissue types.

Germline V gene sequence: CDR1 LGHNA, CDR2 YNFKEQ. The length of the CDR3 is 13 residues. In addition to blood RNA drawn from unsorted whole blood, germline DNA was extracted. This clonotype originated in a woman aged 60 to 75 with primary liver carcinoma and hepatitis B virus infection. The V gene is TRBV4-2, the J gene TRBJ2-7, with D uncertain. The source material was peripheral blood. For the CDR3, the DNA is TGTGCCAGCAACCAAGAATACTCCTACGAGCAGTACTTC. This gives the protein CASNQEYSYEQYF.